The rows below give T cell receptor beta chains drawn from one sample of a study of control samples from healthy donors and cancer patients. Using immunoSEQ multiplex PCR, the repertoire was profiled, and TCRdb retains in-frame clones only, with some absent. Of 65,000 to 80,000 clones listed, around 90% are singletons. The specimen was PBMCs. These receptor sequences come from a woman in her 50s with colorectal cancer. The CDR3 runs from the conserved cysteine through the conserved F or W. Fields, in order: clone size, V gene, D gene, J gene, CDR3 DNA, CDR3 protein. D genes are given only for firm matches. Rows may omit the clone size; those that give it use once, few, many or a size class.

abundance: -
v_gene: TRBV6-4
d_gene: TRBD2
j_gene: TRBJ2-1
CDR3nt: TGTGCCAGCAGTGAAGTCCCAGCGGGGGTTAATGAGCAGTTCTTC
CDR3aa: CASSEVPAGVNEQFF

abundance: few
v_gene: TRBV4-1
d_gene: TRBD1
j_gene: TRBJ2-2
CDR3nt: TGCGCCAGCAGCCGAATCGGACAGGGGCCCGGGGAGCTGTTTTTT
CDR3aa: CASSRIGQGPGELFF

abundance: few
v_gene: TRBV18
d_gene: -
j_gene: TRBJ2-3
CDR3nt: TGTGCCAGCTCACCACCCGGGGGACTTCTCGATACGCAGTATTTT
CDR3aa: CASSPPGGLLDTQYF

abundance: -
v_gene: TRBV12-5
d_gene: -
j_gene: TRBJ2-2
CDR3nt: TGTGCTAGTGGTTTGACAGGGTACACCGGGGAGCTGTTTTTT
CDR3aa: CASGLTGYTGELFF

abundance: -
v_gene: TRBV11-3
d_gene: TRBD2
j_gene: TRBJ2-1
CDR3nt: TGTGCCAGCAGCTTAGATACTAGCGGGGGGGCAATTCACAATGAGCAGTTCTTC
CDR3aa: CASSLDTSGGAIHNEQFF

abundance: -
v_gene: TRBV6-5
d_gene: TRBD1
j_gene: TRBJ1-5
CDR3nt: TGTGCCAGCAGTCCACAGGGGTTCGGCCCCCAGCATTTT
CDR3aa: CASSPQGFGPQHF

abundance: once
v_gene: TRBV7-2
d_gene: -
j_gene: TRBJ2-1
CDR3nt: TGTGCCAGCAGCCGCCTGTCCATCGGGTACAATGAGCAGTTCTTC
CDR3aa: CASSRLSIGYNEQFF

abundance: -
v_gene: TRBV10-1
d_gene: -
j_gene: TRBJ1-5
CDR3nt: TGCGCCAGCAGTGAGAGGAATCAGCCCCAGCATTTT
CDR3aa: CASSERNQPQHF

abundance: -
v_gene: TRBV18
d_gene: -
j_gene: TRBJ2-3
CDR3nt: TGTGCCAGCTCGCAGTGGGCGGCCTCCTTCACAGATACGCAGTATTTT
CDR3aa: CASSQWAASFTDTQYF

abundance: -
v_gene: TRBV9
d_gene: TRBD2
j_gene: TRBJ2-1
CDR3nt: TGTGCCAGCAGCGTAGTTGGTAAGGCAGCCCAGGGACTAACGGACAATGAGCAGTTCTTC
CDR3aa: CASSVVGKAAQGLTDNEQFF

abundance: -
v_gene: TRBV6-5
d_gene: -
j_gene: TRBJ1-1
CDR3nt: TGTGCCAGCCTTAAGAAGAGTGGGACTGAAGCTTTCTTT
CDR3aa: CASLKKSGTEAFF

abundance: -
v_gene: TRBV28
d_gene: -
j_gene: TRBJ1-1
CDR3nt: TGTGCCAGCAGCTCCTTGAAAGGGGGAGAAGCTTTCTTT
CDR3aa: CASSSLKGGEAFF

abundance: -
v_gene: TRBV3-1/TRBV3-2
d_gene: -
j_gene: TRBJ1-5
CDR3nt: TGTGCCAGCAGCCTCGTAGGCAGTCAGCCCCAGCATTTT
CDR3aa: CASSLVGSQPQHF

abundance: once
v_gene: TRBV5-1
d_gene: -
j_gene: TRBJ1-2
CDR3nt: TGCGCCAGCAGCCCCCCATCCGGAGACTATGGCTACACCTTC
CDR3aa: CASSPPSGDYGYTF

abundance: -
v_gene: TRBV2
d_gene: -
j_gene: TRBJ1-3
CDR3nt: TGTGCCAGCAGTTCAGGGAACTCTGGAAACACCATATATTTT
CDR3aa: CASSSGNSGNTIYF